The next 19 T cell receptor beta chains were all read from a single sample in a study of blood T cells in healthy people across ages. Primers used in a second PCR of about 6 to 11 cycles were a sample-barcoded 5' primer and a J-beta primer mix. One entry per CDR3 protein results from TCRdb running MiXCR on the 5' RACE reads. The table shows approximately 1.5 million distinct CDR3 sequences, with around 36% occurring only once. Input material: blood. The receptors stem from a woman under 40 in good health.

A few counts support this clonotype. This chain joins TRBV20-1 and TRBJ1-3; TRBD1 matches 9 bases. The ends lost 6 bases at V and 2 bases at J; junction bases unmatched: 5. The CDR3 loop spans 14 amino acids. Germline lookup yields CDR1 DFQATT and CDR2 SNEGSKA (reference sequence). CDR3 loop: CSATDRGTGNTIYF. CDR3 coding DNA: TGCAGTGCAACCGACAGGGGGACTGGAAACACCATATATTTT.

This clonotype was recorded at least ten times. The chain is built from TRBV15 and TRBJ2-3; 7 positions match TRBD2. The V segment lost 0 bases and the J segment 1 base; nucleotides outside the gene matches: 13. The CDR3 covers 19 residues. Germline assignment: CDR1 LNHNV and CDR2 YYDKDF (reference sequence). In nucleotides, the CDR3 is TGTGCCACCAGCAGAGATACAACTAGCGAAAGGCGTGGCACAGATACGCAGTATTTT. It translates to CATSRDTTSERRGTDTQYF.

This CDR3 reads CASSPSSPRGYEQYF. CDR3 nucleotides: TGTGCCAGCAGCCCATCCTCCCCCCGGGGGTACGAGCAGTACTTC. This chain joins TRBV7-9 and TRBJ2-7; D perhaps matches TRBD2 (6 bases). V was pared by 5 bases and J by 4 bases, with 18 bases between. CDR3 size: 15 residues. CDR1 and CDR2 (germline): SEHNR, FQNEAQ (reference sequence). The full variable domain, rest sourced from reference TRBV7-9 and TRBJ2-7, is DTGVSQNPRHKITKRGQNVTFRCDPISEHNRLYWYRQTLGQGPEFLTYFQNEAQLEKSRLLSDRFSAERPKGSFSTLEIQRTEQGDSAMYLCASSPSSPRGYEQYFGPGTRLTVT.

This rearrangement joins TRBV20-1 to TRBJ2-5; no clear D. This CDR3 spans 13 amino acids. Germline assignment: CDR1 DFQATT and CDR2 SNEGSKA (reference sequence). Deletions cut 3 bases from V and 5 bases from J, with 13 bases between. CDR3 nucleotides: TGCAGTGCTAGGAAATATAGTGGTGAGACCCAGTACTTC. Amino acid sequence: CSARKYSGETQYF.

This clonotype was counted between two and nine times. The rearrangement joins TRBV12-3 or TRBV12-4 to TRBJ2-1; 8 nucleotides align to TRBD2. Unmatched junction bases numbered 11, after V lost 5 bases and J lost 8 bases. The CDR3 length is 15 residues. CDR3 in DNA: TGTGCCAGCAGTCGCGGGACTAGTGTTTCCTATGAGCAGTTCTTC. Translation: CASSRGTSVSYEQFF.

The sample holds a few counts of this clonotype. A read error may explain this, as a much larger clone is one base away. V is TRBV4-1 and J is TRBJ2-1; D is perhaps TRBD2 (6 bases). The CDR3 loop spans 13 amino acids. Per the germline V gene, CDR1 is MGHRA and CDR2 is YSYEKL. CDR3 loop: CACSQDLVGGQFF. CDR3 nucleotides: TGCGCCTGCAGCCAAGATCTGGTCGGGGGGCAGTTCTTC.

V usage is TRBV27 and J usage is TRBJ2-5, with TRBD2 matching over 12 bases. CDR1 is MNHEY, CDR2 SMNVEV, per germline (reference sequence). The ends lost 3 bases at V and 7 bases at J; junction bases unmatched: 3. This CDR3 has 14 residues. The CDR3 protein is CASSFLAGGSTQYF. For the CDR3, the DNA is TGTGCCAGCAGTTTTCTAGCGGGAGGGTCGACCCAGTACTTC.

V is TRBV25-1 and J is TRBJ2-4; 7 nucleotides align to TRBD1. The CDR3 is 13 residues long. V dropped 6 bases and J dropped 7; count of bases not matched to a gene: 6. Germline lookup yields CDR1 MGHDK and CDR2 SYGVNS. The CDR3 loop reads CASRGQWDNIQYF. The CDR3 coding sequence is TGTGCCAGCAGGGGACAGTGGGATAACATTCAGTACTTC. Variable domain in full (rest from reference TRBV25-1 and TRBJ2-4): EADIYQTPRYLVIGTGKKITLECSQTMGHDKMYWYQQDPGMELHLIHYSYGVNSTEKGDLSSESTVSRIRTEHFPLTLESARPSHTSQYLCASRGQWDNIQYFGAGTRLSVL.

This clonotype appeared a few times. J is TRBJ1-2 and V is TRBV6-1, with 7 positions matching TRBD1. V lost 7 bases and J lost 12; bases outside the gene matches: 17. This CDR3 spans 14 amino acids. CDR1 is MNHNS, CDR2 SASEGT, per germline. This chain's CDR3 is CASNPDRATTTNTF. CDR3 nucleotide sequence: TGTGCCAGCAACCCCGACAGGGCCACTACTACTAACACCTTC.

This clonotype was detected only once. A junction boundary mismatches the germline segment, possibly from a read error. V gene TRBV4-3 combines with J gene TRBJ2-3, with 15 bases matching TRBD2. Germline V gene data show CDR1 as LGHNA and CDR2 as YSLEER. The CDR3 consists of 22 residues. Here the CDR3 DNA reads TGCGCCAACAGCCGAGGACTAGCGGGGGGGCGGGTCACAGAGGCCCGCACAGATACGCAGTATTTT. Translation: CANSRGLAGGRVTEARTDTQYF.

CDR3 amino acids: CASSTGLVEQFF. The CDR3 region has the DNA TGTGCCAGCAGCACCGGACTAGTTGAGCAGTTCTTC. The rearrangement uses TRBV3-1 and TRBJ2-1; TRBD2 agrees at 7 bases. V dropped 5 bases and J dropped 9; count of bases not matched to a gene: 4. CDR3 size: 12 residues. Germline CDR1 is LGHDT and CDR2 is YNNKEL (reference sequence).

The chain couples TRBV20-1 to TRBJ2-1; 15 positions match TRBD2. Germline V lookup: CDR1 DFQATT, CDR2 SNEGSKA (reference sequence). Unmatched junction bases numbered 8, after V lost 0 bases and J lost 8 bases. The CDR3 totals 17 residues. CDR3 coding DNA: TGCAGTGCTAGAGATCGGACTAGCGGGAGGGCCGGGGATGAGCAGTTCTTC. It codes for CSARDRTSGRAGDEQFF.

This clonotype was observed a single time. CDR3 bases: TGCAGTGCTAGTCGGTCAAATTACAATGAGCAGTTCTTC. Its translation: CSASRSNYNEQFF. The rearrangement links TRBV20-1 to TRBJ2-1, with D unresolved. CDR3 length: 13 residues. Looked up from germline, CDR1 is DFQATT and CDR2 is SNEGSKA (reference sequence). V lost 3 bases and J 4 bases, leaving 10 bases between the germline ends.

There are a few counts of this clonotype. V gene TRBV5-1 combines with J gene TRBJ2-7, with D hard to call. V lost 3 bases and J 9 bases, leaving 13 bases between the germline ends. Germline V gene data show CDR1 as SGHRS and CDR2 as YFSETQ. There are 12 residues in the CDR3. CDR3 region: CASSSDSLLQYF. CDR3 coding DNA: TGCGCCAGCAGCTCTGACTCTCTACTGCAGTACTTC.

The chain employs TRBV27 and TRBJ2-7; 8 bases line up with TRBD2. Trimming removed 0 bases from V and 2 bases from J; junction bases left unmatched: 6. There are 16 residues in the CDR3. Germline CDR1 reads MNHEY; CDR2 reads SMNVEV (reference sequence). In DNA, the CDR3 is TGTGCCAGCAGTTTATCTCTGGCGGGAGGTACCTACGAGCAGTACTTC. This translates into CASSLSLAGGTYEQYF.

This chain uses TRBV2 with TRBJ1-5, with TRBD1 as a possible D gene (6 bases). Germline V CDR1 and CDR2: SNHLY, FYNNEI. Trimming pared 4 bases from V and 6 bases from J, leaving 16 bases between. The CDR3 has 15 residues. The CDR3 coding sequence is TGTGCCAGCAGTGGGACGGGGGGCCAAGGTCAGCCCCAGCATTTT. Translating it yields CASSGTGGQGQPQHF.

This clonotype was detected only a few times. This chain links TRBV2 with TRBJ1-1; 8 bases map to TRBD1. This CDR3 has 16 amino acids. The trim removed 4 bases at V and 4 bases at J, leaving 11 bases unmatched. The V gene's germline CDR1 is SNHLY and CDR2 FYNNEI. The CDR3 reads CASSAPRTGIGTEAFF. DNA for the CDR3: TGTGCCAGCAGTGCCCCAAGGACAGGGATTGGCACTGAAGCTTTCTTT.

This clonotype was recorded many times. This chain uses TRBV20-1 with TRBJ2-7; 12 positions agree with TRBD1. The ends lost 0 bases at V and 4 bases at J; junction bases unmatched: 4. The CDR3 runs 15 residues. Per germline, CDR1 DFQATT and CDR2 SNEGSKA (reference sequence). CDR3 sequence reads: CSAREGQGAYYEQYF. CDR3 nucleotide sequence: TGCAGTGCTAGAGAGGGACAGGGGGCGTATTACGAGCAGTACTTC.

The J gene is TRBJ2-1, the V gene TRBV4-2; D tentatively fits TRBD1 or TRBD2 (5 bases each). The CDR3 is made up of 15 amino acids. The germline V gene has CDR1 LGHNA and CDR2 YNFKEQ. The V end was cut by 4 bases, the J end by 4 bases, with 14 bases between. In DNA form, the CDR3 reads TGTGCCAGCAGCCCCGAGGGGCCAGTTTACAATGAGCAGTTCTTC. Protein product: CASSPEGPVYNEQFF.